This entry lists 15 T cell receptor beta chains sequenced from one sample in a study of CD8 T cells in Susac syndrome. RNA was extracted with the RNeasy kit, and a quantity of roughly 0.45 to 1 ug was reverse transcribed using random hexamers. TCRdb reanalysed the immunoSEQ multiplex PCR reads using MiXCR and keeps one entry per CDR3 protein. The table lists 75,000 to 100,000 distinct CDR3 sequences, 85% to 95% of them singletons. What was sequenced was CD8+ T cells from PBMCs. These receptors were taken from a human donor in good health.

This chain connects TRBV3-1 to TRBJ1-1, with D possibly matching TRBD1 (5 bases). The CDR3 consists of 13 residues. The V end was cut by 3 bases, the J end by 5 bases, with 10 bases between. Germline V gives CDR1 LGHDT, CDR2 YNNKEL (reference sequence). The CDR3 sequence: CASSHKGWTEAFF. Here the CDR3 DNA reads TGTGCCAGCAGCCACAAGGGGTGGACTGAAGCTTTCTTT.

The chain links TRBV27 to TRBJ1-5; D is ambiguous. The germline gives CDR1 MNHEY, CDR2 SMNVEV (reference sequence). The CDR3 contains 15 residues. The germline V and J ends were trimmed by 5 bases and 6 bases, with 17 bases remaining between them. CDR3: CASSPKVVLGQPQHF. The CDR3 DNA is TGTGCCAGCAGTCCCAAAGTTGTACTTGGTCAGCCCCAGCATTTT.

The chain carries TRBV7-9 and TRBJ2-3; 9 bases are a match to TRBD2. The germline CDR1 and CDR2 sequences are SEHNR and FQNEAQ (reference sequence). CDR3 size: 15 residues. Trimming at V came to 5 bases and at J to 5 bases, leaving 8 bases not matched to a gene. In DNA, the CDR3 is TGTGCCAGCAGCCCGGGGACTAGCTCGGGAGATACGCAGTATTTT. Its translation is CASSPGTSSGDTQYF.

This chain links TRBV7-2 with TRBJ1-2; no definite D call. Trimming removed 2 bases from V and 7 bases from J, with 8 bases in between. The CDR3 has 12 residues. Germline loops: CDR1 SGHTA, CDR2 FQGNSA. The CDR3 nucleotides are TGTGCCAGCAGCTTAATTGGAGGTGGCTACACCTTC. This codes for CASSLIGGGYTF.

The rearrangement uses TRBV29-1 and TRBJ1-2; the D gene is possibly TRBD1 (5 bases). This CDR3 region has 13 residues. The germline V and J ends were trimmed by 3 bases and 6 bases, with 14 bases remaining between them. Germline CDR1 and CDR2: SQVTM and ANQGSEA. CDR3 DNA: TGCAGCGTTGACATGGGGGATGGCGATGGCTACACCTTC. Amino acids: CSVDMGDGDGYTF. Drawing the rest from reference TRBV29-1 and TRBJ1-2, the complete variable domain is SAVISQKPSRDICQRGTSLTIQCQVDSQVTMMFWYRQQPGQSLTLIATANQGSEATYESGFVIDKFPISRPNLTFSTLTVSNMSPEDSSIYLCSVDMGDGDGYTFGSGTRLTVV.

The chain uses TRBV7-2 and TRBJ1-5; weak D call: TRBD1 (6 bases). This CDR3 is built from 16 residues. V shed 5 bases and J shed 6 bases, with 20 bases lying between them. The germline V gene encodes CDR1 SGHTA and CDR2 FQGNSA. The CDR3 spells CASSPQGTEYGQPQHF. In DNA form, the CDR3 reads TGTGCCAGCAGCCCTCAGGGGACGGAGTATGGTCAGCCCCAGCATTTT. The complete variable domain, with remaining parts taken from reference TRBV7-2 and TRBJ1-5, reads GAGVSQSPSNKVTEKGKDVELRCDPISGHTALYWYRQSLGQGLEFLIYFQGNSAPDKSGLPSDRFSAERTGGSVSTLTIQRTQQEDSAVYLCASSPQGTEYGQPQHFGDGTRLSIL.

There are a few counts of this clonotype. The chain joins TRBV7-9 to TRBJ1-1; no clear D gene. V was clipped by 6 bases and J by 5 bases, with 7 bases between them. The germline V gene has CDR1 SEHNR and CDR2 FQNEAQ (reference sequence). The CDR3 spans 11 residues. CDR3 sequence: CASSSGTEAFF. CDR3 DNA sequence: TGTGCCAGCAGTTCGGGAACTGAAGCTTTCTTT.

Remarks on this clonotype: The junction departs from the called germline gene at one end, perhaps through a read error. V and J are TRBV12-5 and TRBJ1-1; weak D call: TRBD1 (5 bases). CDR1 LGHNT and CDR2 FRNRAP come from the germline V gene. The CDR3 has 14 amino acids. The CDR3: CASALGTAPSEAFF. In nucleotides, the CDR3 is TGTGCTAGTGCTTTGGGGACGGCTCCTTCTGAAGCTTTCTTT.

The chain recombines TRBV9 with TRBJ1-6, with D perhaps TRBD1 (5 bases). From germline, CDR1 is SGDLS and CDR2 YYNGEE. V lost 3 bases, J lost 10 bases, and 17 bases lay in between. CDR3 length equals 15 residues. The CDR3 bases are TGTGCCAGCAGCGGAGAGGGGACCGCCGGATCACCCCTCCACTTT. It yields the protein CASSGEGTAGSPLHF.

The chain has TRBV28 and TRBJ2-1; a weak D match, TRBD1 (5 bases). V was cut by 3 bases and J by 5 bases, with 11 bases left in between. Looked up from germline, CDR1 is MDHEN and CDR2 is SYDVKM. The CDR3 has 14 residues. CDR3 DNA: TGTGCCAGCAGTTTTAGGGGTGGACACAATGAGCAGTTCTTC. Protein product: CASSFRGGHNEQFF.

This clonotype is a singleton in its sample. The chain recombines TRBV20-1 with TRBJ1-1, with 7 bases aligning to TRBD1. The CDR3 runs 13 residues. V lost 0 bases and J lost 8; bases outside the gene matches: 6. Germline CDR1 and CDR2: DFQATT and SNEGSKA (reference sequence). The chain's CDR3 is CSARDKGTEEAFF. The CDR3 coding sequence is TGCAGTGCTAGAGATAAAGGGACAGAAGAAGCTTTCTTT.

This chain links TRBV6-5 with TRBJ1-2, with D unclear. Germline CDR1 is MNHEY and CDR2 is SVGAGI. CDR3 length: 14 residues. Trimming took 5 bases from V and 5 from J, leaving 15 bases between them. The CDR3 DNA is TGTGCCAGCAGTGGCCCGGGCAGCCAGTATGGCTACACCTTC. Residues: CASSGPGSQYGYTF.

The chain carries TRBV20-1 and TRBJ2-7, with no clear D. The germline gives CDR1 DFQATT, CDR2 SNEGSKA (reference sequence). V was cut by 3 bases and J by 0 bases, with 9 bases left in between. The CDR3 is 13 amino acids. CDR3 DNA: TGCAGTGCTAGCTACCAGAGCTCCTACGAGCAGTACGTC. Translating it yields CSASYQSSYEQYV.

This clonotype was seen a single time. The chain joins TRBV29-1 to TRBJ2-3; 12 bases map to TRBD2. V lost 8 bases, J lost 1 base, and 16 bases stayed unmatched. The germline V gene has CDR1 SQVTM and CDR2 ANQGSEA. CDR3 size: 18 residues. The DNA of the CDR3 is TGCAGCTCCAGGGGGCTGACTAGCGGGAGCGAGGGCACAGATACGCAGTATTTT. Its translation is CSSRGLTSGSEGTDTQYF.

This chain connects TRBV5-6 to TRBJ2-7, with D unclear. V was trimmed by 6 bases and J by 2 bases, leaving 24 bases between them. The CDR3 runs to 17 residues. CDR1 is SGHDT, CDR2 YYEEEE, per germline. In DNA, the CDR3 is TGTGCCAGCATCAGCCGAGCCCGTTCTATTACCCCCTACGAGCAGTACTTC. This codes for CASISRARSITPYEQYF.